The clone carrying this T cell receptor (beta chain) has more than one count but fewer than ten. The target antigen is unknown. This entry belongs to a study of T cells in Graves' hyperthyroidism and ophthalmopathy. Points from the study as a whole: The model foresaw ophthalmopathy a median approximately 6.3 months prior to onset.

The source material, RNA transcripts, was used to amplify TCR beta CDR3 regions. In the first-round RT-PCR of the TCR CDR3, the HTBI primer set was used. TCRdb recomputed calls from the multiplex PCR reads with MiXCR, one row per CDR3 protein. The table lists 490,000 or so distinct CDR3 sequences, just under 20% of them singletons, with roughly 50% in the top ten. The V and J ends lost 11 bases and 3 bases, in that order; junction bases with no gene match: 9. This CDR3 has 14 residues. Diagnoses were established using clinical symptoms, serum thyroxine and TRAb, thyroid ultrasound and orbital computed tomography.

This receptor was obtained from a man between 35 and 55 years old with Graves' ophthalmopathy. The rearrangement joins TRBV12-3 or TRBV12-4 to TRBJ2-1, with 8 bases matching TRBD2. The sequencing input was blood. The CDR3 bases are TGTGCCTCCCTGGGGCTAGCGGGCTACAATGAGCAGTTCTTC. This sequence encodes CASLGLAGYNEQFF.